This T cell receptor (beta chain) came from a study of prognosis after radiotherapy for stage I lung cancer. About the study: In 15 or so patients the disease was a newly diagnosed primary stage I lung tumor, whereas five had oligometastatic NSCLC following surgical resection of the primary tumor. Radiotherapy used SBRT, divided into 3 to 5 fractions and reaching a biologically effective dose of at least 100 Gy. Patient ages ran from about 53 to 90, with a median of 74.5 years, and the group had 13 men and several women.

After removal of 4 bases from V and 4 bases from J, the junction contained 14 bases not matched to a gene. The CDR3 covers 17 residues. CDR1 and CDR2 (germline): SGHTS, YDEGEE. Sample collection consisted of six milliliters of peripheral blood drawn at each of two time points. Two-round multiplex PCR, the amplification method, yielded TCR beta CDR3 from genomic DNA. Initially, in first-round PCR, primers specific to each TRBV and TRBJ gene were used. TCRdb ran MiXCR on the multiplex PCR reads and lists one entry per CDR3 protein. The repertoire consists of about 12,000 distinct CDR3 sequences, with around 50% occurring once and the leading ten covering under 25%.

The origin of this receptor is a donor aged 50 or older with non-small cell lung cancer. The chain combines TRBV5-8 with TRBJ2-3; the match to TRBD1 covers 8 bases. The sequencing here drew on PBMCs, taken before or after stereotactic body radiation therapy (not recorded which). CDR3 sequence (DNA): TGTGCCAGCAGCCCCCCGCCGGGACAGGTGTCACCAGATACGCAGTATTTT. It encodes CASSPPPGQVSPDTQYF.